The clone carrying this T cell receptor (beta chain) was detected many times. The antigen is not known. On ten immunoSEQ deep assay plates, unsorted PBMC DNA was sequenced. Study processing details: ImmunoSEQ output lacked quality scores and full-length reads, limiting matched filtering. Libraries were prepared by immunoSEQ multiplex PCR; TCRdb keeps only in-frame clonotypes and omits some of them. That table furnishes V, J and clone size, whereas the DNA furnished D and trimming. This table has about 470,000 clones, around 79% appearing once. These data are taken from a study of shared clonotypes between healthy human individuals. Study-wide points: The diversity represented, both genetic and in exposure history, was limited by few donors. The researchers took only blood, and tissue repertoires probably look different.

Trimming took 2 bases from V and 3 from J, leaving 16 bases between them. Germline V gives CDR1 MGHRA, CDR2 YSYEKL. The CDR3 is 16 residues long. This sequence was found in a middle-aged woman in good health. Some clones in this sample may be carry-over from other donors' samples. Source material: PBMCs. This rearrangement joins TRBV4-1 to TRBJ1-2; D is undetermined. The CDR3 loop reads CASSQTPARDDYGYTF. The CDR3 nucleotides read TGCGCCAGCAGCCAAACCCCCGCAAGGGATGACTATGGCTACACCTTC.